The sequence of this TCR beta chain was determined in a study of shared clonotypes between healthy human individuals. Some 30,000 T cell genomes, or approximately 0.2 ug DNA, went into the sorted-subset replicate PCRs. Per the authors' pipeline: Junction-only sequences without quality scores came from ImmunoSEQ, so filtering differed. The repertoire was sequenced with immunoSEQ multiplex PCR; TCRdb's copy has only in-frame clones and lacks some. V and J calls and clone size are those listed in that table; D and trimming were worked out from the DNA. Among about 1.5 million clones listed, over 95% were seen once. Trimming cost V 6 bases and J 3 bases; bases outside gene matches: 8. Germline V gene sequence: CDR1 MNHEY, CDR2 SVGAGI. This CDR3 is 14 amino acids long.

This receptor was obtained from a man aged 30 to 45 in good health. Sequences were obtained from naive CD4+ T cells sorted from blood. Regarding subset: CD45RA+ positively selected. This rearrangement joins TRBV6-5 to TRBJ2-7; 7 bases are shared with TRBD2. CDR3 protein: CASRRTSEHYEQYF. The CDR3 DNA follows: TGTGCCAGCAGGCGCACTAGCGAACACTACGAGCAGTACTTC.